These 30 T cell receptor beta chains share one sample of origin, sequenced in a study of T cell responses to AZD1222 COVID-19 vaccine. The method was immunoSEQ multiplex PCR; TCRdb's version includes in-frame clones alone and lacks a portion of them. The sample yields some 150,000 clones, 75% to 90% seen once. The input for sequencing was peripheral blood, taken 28 days after the second AZD1222 dose. The receptors were sampled from an adult who received the AZD1222 COVID-19 vaccine.

The genes are TRBV2 and TRBJ2-2, with D possibly TRBD2 on 5 matching bases. V dropped 6 bases and J dropped 5 bases, with 10 bases sitting between them. The V gene's germline CDR1 is SNHLY and CDR2 FYNNEI. There are 13 residues in the CDR3. Written as DNA, the CDR3 is TGTGCCAGCAGAGCCGGGGTAACCGGGGAGCTGTTTTTT. Protein product: CASRAGVTGELFF.

CDR3 loop: CASSFGISNEQFF. CDR3 DNA sequence: TGTGCCAGCAGCTTTGGGATCTCCAATGAGCAGTTCTTC. The V call is TRBV11-2, the J call TRBJ2-1, with D hard to call. The CDR3 length is 13 residues. Trimming left V 3 bases short and J 6 bases short, with 9 bases between. In germline, CDR1 is SGHAT, CDR2 FQNNGV. Complete variable domain (other parts from reference TRBV11-2 and TRBJ2-1): EAGVAQSPRYKIIEKRQSVAFWCNPISGHATLYWYQQILGQGPKLLIQFQNNGVVDDSQLPKDRFSAERLKGVDSTLKIQPAKLEDSAVYLCASSFGISNEQFFGPGTRLTVL.

The chain has TRBV11-3 and TRBJ2-1, with 8 bases identical to TRBD2. The CDR3 is made up of 15 amino acids. Germline trimming cut 1 base from V and 4 bases from J; bases unmatched to any gene: 3. Germline lookup yields CDR1 SGHNT and CDR2 YENEEA. The CDR3, as DNA: TGTGCCAGCAGCTTAGGTAGCGGGACTTACAATGAGCAGTTCTTC. This gives the protein CASSLGSGTYNEQFF.

The chain combines TRBV9 with TRBJ2-3, with 15 bases matching TRBD2. CDR1 SGDLS and CDR2 YYNGEE come from the germline V gene. There are 17 residues in the CDR3. Germline trimming cut 4 bases from V and 4 bases from J; bases unmatched to any gene: 7. CDR3 sequence (DNA): TGTGCCAGCAGCCCCGTAGGACTAGCGGGAGGGCCAGATACGCAGTATTTT. Translation: CASSPVGLAGGPDTQYF.

This chain connects TRBV30 to TRBJ1-6; a possible D gene is TRBD1 (5 bases). Germline-derived CDR1 and CDR2 are GTSNPN and SVGIG (reference sequence). The V end was cut by 0 bases, the J end by 5 bases, with 11 bases between. The CDR3 covers 15 residues. The CDR3 nucleotides are TGTGCCTGGAGTGTAGGGGACGGGAATAATTCACCCCTCCACTTT. Translation gives CAWSVGDGNNSPLHF.

This chain joins TRBV7-8 and TRBJ2-2; D might be TRBD2 (5 bases). The CDR3 runs 16 residues. The germline gives CDR1 SGHVS, CDR2 FQNEAQ. Trimming removed 2 bases at V and 0 bases at J, with 10 bases between. The CDR3 loop reads CASSLLADTNTGELFF. CDR3 coding DNA: TGTGCCAGCAGCTTACTAGCAGACACGAACACCGGGGAGCTGTTTTTT.

This chain uses TRBV28 with TRBJ1-3; 8 bases align to TRBD1. CDR1 is MDHEN and CDR2 is SYDVKM in the germline V gene. The CDR3 length is 15 residues. Unmatched junction bases numbered 8, after V lost 7 bases and J lost 3 bases. This chain's CDR3 is CASTRQGNSGNTIYF. The CDR3 DNA sequence: TGTGCCAGCACACGACAGGGGAATAGTGGAAACACCATATATTTT.

V is TRBV27 and J is TRBJ1-2; TRBD1 is a possible D gene (6 bases). V lost 5 bases and J lost 2, with 12 bases in between. The CDR3 is 14 amino acids. Germline CDR1 reads MNHEY; CDR2 reads SMNVEV (reference sequence). The CDR3 DNA follows: TGTGCCAGCAGTCCCTACCAGGGGAACTATGGCTACACCTTC. Translating gives CASSPYQGNYGYTF.

This clone has a single count. The V gene is TRBV3-1 (or the pseudogene TRBV3-2), the J gene TRBJ1-4, with TRBD1 identical over 8 bases. CDR3 length equals 15 residues. CDR1 is LGHDT and CDR2 is YNNKEL in the germline V gene (reference sequence). J lost 8 bases, V lost 4 bases, and 9 bases had no gene match. DNA of the CDR3: TGTGCCAGCAGCCTGTCACAGGGGGGAGGCGAAAAACTGTTTTTT. As protein: CASSLSQGGGEKLFF.

The genes are TRBV7-2 and TRBJ2-1; D ambiguous. The V gene's germline CDR1 is SGHTA and CDR2 FQGNSA. The V end was cut by 3 bases, the J end by 9 bases, with 12 bases between. This CDR3 has 13 amino acids. The CDR3 sequence: CASSFSQGTEQFF. The CDR3 coding sequence is TGTGCCAGCAGCTTCTCCCAAGGTACTGAGCAGTTCTTC.

This sequence joins TRBV4-2 and TRBJ2-1; 10 bases agree with TRBD2. Germline-derived CDR1 and CDR2 are LGHNA and YNFKEQ. With V trimmed by 0 bases and J by 4 bases, 3 bases remained unmatched. The length of the CDR3 is 16 residues. DNA of the CDR3: TGTGCCAGCAGCCAAGAAACTAGCGGGGCGTACAATGAGCAGTTCTTC. Protein: CASSQETSGAYNEQFF.

The chain links TRBV5-1 to TRBJ2-2; D possibly corresponds to TRBD1 (5 bases). The CDR3 is made up of 15 amino acids. The V end lost 5 bases, the J end lost 0 bases, and 11 bases lay between the germline ends. Per germline, CDR1 SGHRS and CDR2 YFSETQ. For the CDR3, the DNA is TGCGCCAGCAGGTCGGACACCGCGAACACCGGGGAGCTGTTTTTT. It specifies CASRSDTANTGELFF.

V is TRBV7-3 and J is TRBJ2-1; 14 positions agree with TRBD2. V was pared by 4 bases and J by 13 bases, with 3 bases of the junction left unmatched. The CDR3 runs 13 residues. From germline, CDR1 is SGHTA and CDR2 FQGTGA. CDR3 nucleotides: TGTGCCAGCAGCTCGGGACTAGCGGGGGCCCAGTTCTTC. Its protein product is CASSSGLAGAQFF.

The genes are TRBV5-1 and TRBJ2-5; tentative D call: TRBD1 (5 bases). Per germline, CDR1 SGHRS and CDR2 YFSETQ. The CDR3 runs to 14 residues. Trimming stripped 4 bases from V and 2 bases from J, with 12 bases between. As DNA, the CDR3 is TGCGCCAGCAGCCGTACAGCAGGGCAAGAGACCCAGTACTTC. Amino acid sequence: CASSRTAGQETQYF.

This clone came up many times. The rearrangement joins TRBV19 to TRBJ1-1; maybe TRBD1 (6 bases). V was clipped by 5 bases and J by 3 bases, with 13 bases between them. Germline CDR1 reads LNHDA; CDR2 reads SQIVND (reference sequence). The CDR3 is 14 amino acids. DNA of the CDR3: TGTGCCAGTAGTCATCTTACAGGGTACACTGAAGCTTTCTTT. Amino acids: CASSHLTGYTEAFF. Full variable domain (outside the CDR3, taken from reference TRBV19 and TRBJ1-1): DGGITQSPKYLFRKEGQNVTLSCEQNLNHDAMYWYRQDPGQGLRLIYYSQIVNDFQKGDIAEGYSVSREKKESFPLTVTSAQKNPTAFYLCASSHLTGYTEAFFGQGTRLTVV.

The rearrangement joins TRBV7-8 to TRBJ1-1; TRBD1 matches 9 bases. This CDR3 is built from 15 residues. With V trimmed by 8 bases and J by 11 bases, 18 bases remained unmatched. In germline, CDR1 is SGHVS, CDR2 FQNEAQ. This CDR3 is CASQPPGQGFVAAFF. For the CDR3, the DNA is TGTGCCAGCCAGCCCCCGGGACAGGGCTTTGTTGCGGCTTTCTTT.

Worth noting for this clone: An end of the junction does not agree with germline; a read error may underlie this. The rearrangement links TRBV18 to TRBJ2-7, with 7 bases that match TRBD2. Per the germline V gene, CDR1 is KGHSH and CDR2 is LQKENI. The CDR3 is 13 amino acids. The CDR3 protein is CASSPSLADPVTF. The DNA for the CDR3 is TGTGCCAGCTCACCGTCCCTAGCGGATCCCGTAACCTTC.

The table lists this clone with a few counts. This chain connects TRBV19 to TRBJ1-5; tentative D call: TRBD1 (5 bases). Trimming removed 1 base from V and 2 bases from J, with 12 bases in between. This CDR3 region has 16 residues. Germline values: CDR1 LNHDA, CDR2 SQIVND (reference sequence). The CDR3 sequence: CASSIGQGRGNQPQHF. DNA of the CDR3: TGTGCCAGTAGTATAGGTCAGGGTCGGGGCAATCAGCCCCAGCATTTT. Complete variable domain (other parts from reference TRBV19 and TRBJ1-5): DGGITQSPKYLFRKEGQNVTLSCEQNLNHDAMYWYRQDPGQGLRLIYYSQIVNDFQKGDIAEGYSVSREKKESFPLTVTSAQKNPTAFYLCASSIGQGRGNQPQHFGDGTRLSIL.

This sequence joins TRBV30 and TRBJ2-6, with D maybe TRBD1 (5 bases). The CDR3 runs to 17 residues. Germline values: CDR1 GTSNPN, CDR2 SVGIG (reference sequence). V dropped 5 bases and J dropped 1 base, with 18 bases sitting between them. The CDR3 here is CAWAGSMAGSGANVLTF. The CDR3 DNA is TGTGCCTGGGCAGGGTCGATGGCAGGGTCTGGGGCCAACGTCCTGACTTTC.

This sequence joins TRBV7-9 and TRBJ2-2; TRBD2 matches at 8 bases. Germline-derived CDR1 and CDR2 are SEHNR and FQNEAQ (reference sequence). V shed 7 bases and J 5 bases; nucleotides not matched to a gene: 6. The CDR3 spans 14 residues. The CDR3 region is CASTSGRETGELFF. CDR3 DNA: TGTGCCAGCACAAGCGGGAGAGAAACCGGGGAGCTGTTTTTT.

The genes are TRBV24-1 and TRBJ1-2; D unresolved. The V end lost 2 bases, the J end lost 4 bases, and 16 bases lay between the germline ends. CDR1 and CDR2 from the germline V gene are KGHDR and SFDVKD. The CDR3 extends over 16 amino acids. CDR3 in amino acids: CATSDSTTKAGYGYTF. The CDR3 coding sequence is TGTGCCACCAGTGATTCGACGACAAAGGCGGGCTATGGCTACACCTTC.

This chain connects TRBV28 to TRBJ1-2; D possibly corresponds to TRBD1 (5 bases). CDR3 size: 13 residues. Germline-derived CDR1 and CDR2 are MDHEN and SYDVKM. V shed 5 bases and J shed 7 bases, with 14 bases lying between them. The CDR3 DNA follows: TGTGCCAGCAGTCCAGCCCAGGGTCGTGGCTACACCTTC. This encodes CASSPAQGRGYTF.

This clone was found a few times. V gene TRBV6-5 combines with J gene TRBJ2-3; D not certain. Germline CDR1 is MNHEY and CDR2 is SVGAGI. CDR3 length: 13 amino acids. Trimming cost V 6 bases and J 4 bases, with 11 bases left between them. CDR3 DNA: TGTGCCAGCAGCCCAACATTCGCAGATACGCAGTATTTT. Translated: CASSPTFADTQYF.

This clone was counted once. This chain joins TRBV7-8 and TRBJ2-5; 12 bases agree with TRBD2. This CDR3 spans 16 amino acids. J was trimmed by 5 bases and V by 5 bases; bases with no gene match: 9. The germline gives CDR1 SGHVS, CDR2 FQNEAQ. The CDR3 DNA follows: TGTGCCAGCAGCGACGACTCTAGCGGGAGGGCCGAGACCCAGTACTTC. Its translation is CASSDDSSGRAETQYF.

The V and J genes are TRBV19 and TRBJ2-1; no clear D gene. Per germline, CDR1 LNHDA and CDR2 SQIVND (reference sequence). The CDR3 is 15 residues long. The V gene lost 3 bases and the J gene lost 0 bases, with 9 bases spanning the gap. CDR3 DNA: TGTGCCAGTAGTATTAAGGGTAGCTCCTACAATGAGCAGTTCTTC. Amino acid sequence: CASSIKGSSYNEQFF.

V and J are TRBV3-1 (or the pseudogene TRBV3-2) and TRBJ2-5; D ambiguous. V lost 2 bases and J 4 bases, leaving 11 bases between the germline ends. The CDR3 runs to 14 residues. Germline V lookup: CDR1 LGHDT, CDR2 YNNKEL (reference sequence). CDR3 region: CASSQRTRTETQYF. The CDR3 nucleotides read TGTGCCAGCAGCCAACGGACCCGGACAGAGACCCAGTACTTC.

The chain combines TRBV11-3 with TRBJ1-1; 10 nucleotides line up with TRBD1. V trimming: 5 bases; J trimming: 4 bases; junction bases outside the gene matches: 16. In germline, CDR1 is SGHNT, CDR2 YENEEA. CDR3 length equals 18 residues. CDR3 region: CASSPPGQGLLSSTEAFF. In nucleotides, the CDR3 is TGTGCCAGCAGCCCGCCGGGACAGGGGCTACTGTCCTCCACTGAAGCTTTCTTT.

This sequence joins TRBV5-1 and TRBJ2-7; D might be TRBD1 (5 bases). The CDR3 covers 14 residues. Trimming pared 0 bases from V and 1 base from J, leaving 8 bases between. Germline CDR1 reads SGHRS; CDR2 reads YFSETQ. The CDR3 DNA follows: TGCGCCAGCAGCTTGGTAGCAGGGTCCTACGAGCAGTACTTC. Protein sequence: CASSLVAGSYEQYF.

V and J are TRBV6-6 and TRBJ2-7; no definite D call. From germline, CDR1 is MNHNY and CDR2 SVGAGI (reference sequence). CDR3 length equals 14 residues. Trimming took off 0 bases at V and 1 base at J, with 7 bases between the two ends. The CDR3 sequence is CASSYSRISYEQYF. The CDR3 DNA sequence: TGTGCCAGCAGTTACTCGAGAATTTCCTACGAGCAGTACTTC.

The table lists this clone with a count of one. The rearrangement uses TRBV28 and TRBJ1-1; tentatively, D is TRBD1 (6 bases). The CDR3 extends over 14 amino acids. V lost 0 bases and J 1 base, leaving 6 bases between the germline ends. In germline, CDR1 is MDHEN, CDR2 SYDVKM. The CDR3 DNA reads as TGTGCCAGCAGTTTATGGGGGGCGAACACTGAAGCTTTCTTT. It yields the protein CASSLWGANTEAFF. Together with reference TRBV28 and TRBJ1-1, the CDR3 gives the full variable domain: DVKVTQSSRYLVKRTGEKVFLECVQDMDHENMFWYRQDPGLGLRLIYFSYDVKMKEKGDIPEGYSVSREKKERFSLILESASTNQTSMYLCASSLWGANTEAFFGQGTRLTVV.